These T cell receptor beta chains were read from a single sample in a study of Graves' ophthalmopathy and Graves' hyperthyroidism. TCRdb fed the multiplex PCR reads into MiXCR, producing one record per CDR3 protein. The profile shows roughly 350,000 distinct CDR3 sequences, about 18% of them singletons. The sequenced material came from peripheral blood. All receptors derive from an adult woman with stable Graves' hyperthyroidism. Both conserved end residues are part of each CDR3. The D gene is left open where the match is weak. Size is stated for part of the rows, as once, few or many counts, or as a class when the clone is expanded.

j_call v_call d_call clone_size cdr3_aa cdr3_nt
TRBJ2-7 TRBV11-2 . many CASSPRGEAEYEQYF TGTGCCAGCAGCCCCCGAGGGGAGGCCGAATACGAGCAGTACTTC
TRBJ2-5 TRBV2 . many CASSEEGLETQYF TGTGCCAGCAGTGAAGAGGGATTAGAGACCCAGTACTTC
TRBJ2-5 TRBV7-3 TRBD2 many CASSPRGASGIETQYF TGTGCCAGCAGCCCTAGGGGGGCTAGCGGGATAGAGACCCAGTACTTC
TRBJ2-4 TRBV27 . . CASSHQGKRTKNIQYF TGTGCCAGCAGTCACCAGGGCAAGCGGACGAAAAACATTCAGTACTTC
TRBJ1-2 TRBV9 TRBD1 . CASSAGDRHAYGYTF TGTGCCAGCAGCGCGGGGGACAGGCACGCCTATGGCTACACCTTC
TRBJ2-5 TRBV7-8 TRBD1 once CASSPRQGGLETQYF TGTGCCAGCAGCCCACGACAGGGCGGGCTAGAGACCCAGTACTTC
TRBJ2-2 TRBV29-1 . many CSARGDTGELFF TGCAGCGCCAGAGGGGACACCGGGGAGCTGTTTTTT
TRBJ1-1 TRBV9 . many CASSVWGGNTEAFF TGTGCCAGCAGCGTATGGGGAGGGAACACTGAAGCTTTCTTT
TRBJ2-7 TRBV7-2 . many CASSSGLYTSYEQYF TGTGCCAGCAGCTCCGGACTTTACACCTCCTACGAGCAGTACTTC
TRBJ2-5 TRBV12-3/TRBV12-4 . once CASNKPGEETQYF TGTGCCAGCAACAAACCGGGGGAGGAGACCCAGTACTTC
TRBJ2-2 TRBV7-7 . many CASSPRTFLAANTGELFF TGTGCTAGCAGCCCCAGGACTTTTCTCGCTGCGAACACCGGGGAGCTGTTTTTT
TRBJ2-7 TRBV5-1 . few CASSLIYRAAEQYF TGCGCCAGCAGCTTAATTTACAGGGCTGCCGAGCAGTACTTC
TRBJ2-7 TRBV25-1 . many CASSGRVMGVWEQYF TGTGCCAGCAGTGGACGGGTGATGGGTGTGTGGGAGCAGTACTTC
TRBJ2-7 TRBV12-3/TRBV12-4 . many CASSVFQGRAGYEQYF TGTGCCAGCAGTGTCTTCCAGGGGCGCGCAGGGTACGAGCAGTACTTC
TRBJ1-1 TRBV28 . many CASSLLTGEAFF TGTGCCAGCAGTTTATTAACAGGAGAAGCTTTCTTT
TRBJ2-5 TRBV7-9 . many CASSSDSSKTETQYF TGTGCCAGCAGCTCGGACAGCTCAAAGACGGAGACCCAGTACTTC
TRBJ2-3 TRBV10-3 . . CAIMVGDTQYF TGTGCCATCATGGTCGGAGATACGCAGTATTTT
TRBJ2-7 TRBV30 . many CAWSERGTYEQYF TGTGCCTGGAGTGAGAGGGGGACCTACGAGCAGTACTTC
TRBJ1-5 TRBV19 . many CASRTERNQPQHF TGTGCCAGTCGGACGGAACGCAATCAGCCCCAGCATTTT
TRBJ2-7 TRBV28 . many CASSLLYRVGEQYF TGTGCCAGCAGTTTACTTTACAGGGTTGGCGAGCAGTACTTC
TRBJ2-5 TRBV12-3/TRBV12-4 . many CASSFNRPQETQYF TGTGCCAGCAGTTTCAACAGGCCCCAAGAGACCCAGTACTTC
TRBJ2-7 TRBV7-2 . many CASSLTVGPQYEQYF TGTGCCAGCAGCCTCACTGTAGGACCCCAATACGAGCAGTACTTC